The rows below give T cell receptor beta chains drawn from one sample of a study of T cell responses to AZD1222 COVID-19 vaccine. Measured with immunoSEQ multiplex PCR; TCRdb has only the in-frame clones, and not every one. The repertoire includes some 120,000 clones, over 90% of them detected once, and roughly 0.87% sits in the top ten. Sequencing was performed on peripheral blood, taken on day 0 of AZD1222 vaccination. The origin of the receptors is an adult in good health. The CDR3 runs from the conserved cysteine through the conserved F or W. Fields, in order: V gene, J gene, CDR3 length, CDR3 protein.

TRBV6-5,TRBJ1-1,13,CASSYSSSTEAFF
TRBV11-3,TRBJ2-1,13,CASSFGRYNEQFF
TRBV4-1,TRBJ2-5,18,CASSQEGRRGSSGGAQYF
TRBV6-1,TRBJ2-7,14,CASSDPGLLYEQYF
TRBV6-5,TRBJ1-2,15,CASRIRGGVNYGYTF
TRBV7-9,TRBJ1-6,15,CASSKSTGGDSPLHF
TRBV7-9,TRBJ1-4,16,CASSLYRAATNEKLFF
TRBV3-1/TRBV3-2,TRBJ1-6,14,CASSQVVRDSPLHF
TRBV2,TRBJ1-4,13,CASSGQGEEKLFF
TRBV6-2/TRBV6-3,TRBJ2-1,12,CASSYHPDRQFF
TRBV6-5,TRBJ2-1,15,CASRGLAGGYNEQFF
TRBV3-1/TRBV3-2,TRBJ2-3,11,CASSHGPTQYF
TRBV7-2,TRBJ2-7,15,CASSPGTSGDDEQYF
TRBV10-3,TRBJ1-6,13,CAISESGDSPLHF
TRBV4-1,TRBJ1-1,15,CASSSSMGGLTEAFF
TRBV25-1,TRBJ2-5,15,CASSEPSGGQETQYF
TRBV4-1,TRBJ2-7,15,CASSPYRAKDYEQYF
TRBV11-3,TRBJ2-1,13,CASSPGLGRRQFF
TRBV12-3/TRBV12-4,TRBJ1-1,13,CASTYDGYTEAFF
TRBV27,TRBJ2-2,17,CASSLWGSSSNTGELFF
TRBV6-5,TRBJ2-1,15,CASSSRQGGYNEQFF
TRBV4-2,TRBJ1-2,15,CASSARTGGIGGYTF
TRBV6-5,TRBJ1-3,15,CASSFGQGTGNTIYF
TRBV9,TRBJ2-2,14,CASSDDTRTGELFF
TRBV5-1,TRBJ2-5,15,CASSFRLAGGETQYF
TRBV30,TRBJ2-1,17,CAWSHKGGALIVNEQFF
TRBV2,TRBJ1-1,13,CASAGTMNTEAFF